This T cell receptor (beta chain) is drawn from a study of T cells in Graves' hyperthyroidism and ophthalmopathy. About the research overall: Peripheral blood collection took place at initial diagnosis, before any treatment.

This clonotype appeared many times. Antigen: not known. Graves' hyperthyroidism was deemed stable given no ophthalmopathy progression within 18 months. It was RNA transcripts that yielded the amplified TCR beta CDR3 regions. HTBI primers were employed in a first-round RT-PCR of the TCR CDR3. Using its own MiXCR run on the multiplex PCR reads, TCRdb lists one record per CDR3 protein. This sample has some 770,000 distinct CDR3 sequences, with about 15% found just once. CDR3 length: 13 residues. Trimming took off 5 bases at V and 6 bases at J, with 13 bases between the two ends. Looked up from germline, CDR1 is MDHEN and CDR2 is SYDVKM. Overall study results and limits: The model anticipated ophthalmopathy a median around six months pre-onset.

V usage is TRBV28 and J usage is TRBJ1-1; D is unresolved. This sequence originates from a young man with Graves' hyperthyroidism. What was sequenced was blood. CDR3 nucleotide sequence: TGTGCCAGCAGTACCCCCCTCTGGGCTGAAGCTTTCTTT. Protein: CASSTPLWAEAFF. Full variable domain (remainder filled in from reference TRBV28 and TRBJ1-1): DVKVTQSSRYLVKRTGEKVFLECVQDMDHENMFWYRQDPGLGLRLIYFSYDVKMKEKGDIPEGYSVSREKKERFSLILESASTNQTSMYLCASSTPLWAEAFFGQGTRLTVV.